This TCR beta chain appears in the sequencing data of a study of PD-1 blockade in mismatch repair-deficient tumors. Study-wide results and limits: Tumor-resident clones, often absent from pretreatment blood, expanded after pembrolizumab and then contracted.

V gave up 0 bases and J gave up 2 bases, with 11 bases separating them. This CDR3 has 14 residues. The germline V gene encodes CDR1 GTSNPN and CDR2 SVGIG (reference sequence). Every patient had mismatch repair deficiency by PCR or immunohistochemistry. The TCR-sequenced patients were a few responders to pembrolizumab. This table comes from immunoSEQ multiplex PCR, and its TCRdb copy is limited to in-frame clones, with some not included. The sample lists 95,000 to 150,000 clones, 85% to 90% occurring once. Worth noting for this clone: Its antigen is not identified.

This receptor was obtained from an adult with mismatch repair-deficient cancer. This chain links TRBV30 with TRBJ2-7; D might be TRBD2 (6 bases). The sequenced sample was peripheral blood, obtained 44 weeks after starting pembrolizumab. CDR3 sequence reads: CAWSVGRGPYEQYF. The CDR3 DNA reads TGTGCCTGGAGTGTAGGGCGGGGCCCCTACGAGCAGTACTTC.